This T cell receptor (beta chain) was identified during a study of shared clonotypes between healthy human individuals. General study findings and limits: Clonotype sharing levels among donors were expected to vary with sequencing depth.

With regard to this clone: Its antigen is not known.

Germline V gene lookup returns CDR1 LNHDA and CDR2 SQIVND (reference sequence). CDR3 size: 15 residues. The J segment lost 8 bases and the V segment lost 6 bases, leaving 12 bases of the junction unmatched. Assay: immunoSEQ multiplex PCR; the TCRdb copy retains only in-frame clones and omits some. The repertoire includes approximately 1.5 million clones, under 99% of them detected once, and roughly 0.42% sits in the top ten. The sequencing sample was made of naive CD4+ T cells sorted from blood. Regarding subset: CD45RA+ positively selected. This sequence was found in a man aged 25-45 years in good health. V usage is TRBV19 and J usage is TRBJ2-2; TRBD2 matches at 7 bases. CDR3 protein: CASSRGTTKVGELFF. The CDR3 DNA is TGTGCCAGTAGCAGAGGGACTACCAAGGTGGGGGAGCTGTTTTTT.